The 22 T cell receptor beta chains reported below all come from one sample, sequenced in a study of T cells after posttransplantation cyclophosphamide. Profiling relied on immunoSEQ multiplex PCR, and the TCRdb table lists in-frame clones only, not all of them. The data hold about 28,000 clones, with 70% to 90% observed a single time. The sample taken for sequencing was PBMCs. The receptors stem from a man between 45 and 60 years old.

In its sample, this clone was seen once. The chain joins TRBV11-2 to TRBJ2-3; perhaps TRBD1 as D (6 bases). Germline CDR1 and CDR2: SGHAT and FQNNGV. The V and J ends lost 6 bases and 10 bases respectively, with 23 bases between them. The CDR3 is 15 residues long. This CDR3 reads CASRRPGTKFRAQYF. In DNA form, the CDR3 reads TGTGCCAGCAGACGCCCCGGGACAAAATTCCGGGCGCAGTATTTT.

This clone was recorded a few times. CDR3 sequence (DNA): TGTGCCAGCAGCTTAGAGTTTGGCTTTCCCTACAATGAGCAGTTCTTC. Its protein product is CASSLEFGFPYNEQFF. The chain couples TRBV11-2 to TRBJ2-1; no clear D gene. V lost 0 bases to trimming and J lost 2 bases, with 11 bases between them. The length of the CDR3 is 16 residues. Germline-derived CDR1 and CDR2 are SGHAT and FQNNGV.

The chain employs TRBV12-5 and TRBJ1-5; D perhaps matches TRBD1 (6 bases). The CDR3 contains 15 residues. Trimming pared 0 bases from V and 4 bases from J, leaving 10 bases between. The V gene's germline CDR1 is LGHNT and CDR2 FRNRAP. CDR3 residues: CASGLVGGLNQPQHF. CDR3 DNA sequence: TGTGCTAGTGGTTTGGTAGGGGGTCTTAATCAGCCCCAGCATTTT.

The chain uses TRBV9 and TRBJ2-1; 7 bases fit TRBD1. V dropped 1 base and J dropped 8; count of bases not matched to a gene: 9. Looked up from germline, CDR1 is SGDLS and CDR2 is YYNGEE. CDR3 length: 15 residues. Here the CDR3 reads CASSVQGVGGDEQFF. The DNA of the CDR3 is TGTGCCAGCAGCGTACAGGGAGTAGGGGGCGATGAGCAGTTCTTC.

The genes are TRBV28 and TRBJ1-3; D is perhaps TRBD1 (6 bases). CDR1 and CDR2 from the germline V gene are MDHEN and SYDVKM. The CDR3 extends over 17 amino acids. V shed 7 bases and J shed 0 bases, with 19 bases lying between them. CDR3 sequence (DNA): TGTGCCAGCAAAGGGGGGGCTCTGGACTTCTCTGGAAACACCATATATTTT. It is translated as CASKGGALDFSGNTIYF.

The CDR3 DNA is TGTGCCAGCGGGGAGCCCTCGGAGGAGCAGTTCTTC. Residues: CASGEPSEEQFF. The chain carries TRBV7-3 and TRBJ2-1, with TRBD2 as a possible D gene (5 bases). CDR3 size: 12 residues. The V end was cut by 8 bases, the J end by 10 bases, with 15 bases between. Germline V gene sequence: CDR1 SGHTA, CDR2 FQGTGA.

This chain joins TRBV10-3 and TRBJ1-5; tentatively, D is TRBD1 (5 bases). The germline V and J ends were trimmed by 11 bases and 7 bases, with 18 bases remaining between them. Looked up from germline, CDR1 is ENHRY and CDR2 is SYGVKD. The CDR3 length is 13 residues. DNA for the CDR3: TGTGCCTCAACAGGTGATCAGGAGCAGCCCCAGCATTTT. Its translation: CASTGDQEQPQHF.

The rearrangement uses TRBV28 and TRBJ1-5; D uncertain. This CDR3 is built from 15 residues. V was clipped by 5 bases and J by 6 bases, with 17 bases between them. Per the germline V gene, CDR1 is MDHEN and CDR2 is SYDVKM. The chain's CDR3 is CASSLRGNSAQPQHF. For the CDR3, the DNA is TGTGCCAGCAGTCTTAGAGGAAATTCCGCTCAGCCCCAGCATTTT.

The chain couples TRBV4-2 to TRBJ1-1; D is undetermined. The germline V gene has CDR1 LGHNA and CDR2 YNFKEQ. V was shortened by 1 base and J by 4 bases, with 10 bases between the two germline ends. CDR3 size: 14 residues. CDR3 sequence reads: CASSQGLRGTEAFF. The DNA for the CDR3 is TGTGCCAGCAGCCAAGGTTTACGGGGCACTGAAGCTTTCTTT.

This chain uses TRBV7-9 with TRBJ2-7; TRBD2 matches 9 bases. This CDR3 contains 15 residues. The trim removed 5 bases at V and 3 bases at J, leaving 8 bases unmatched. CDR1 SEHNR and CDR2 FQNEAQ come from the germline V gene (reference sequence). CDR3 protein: CASSGQAGGLYEQYF. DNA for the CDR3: TGTGCCAGCAGCGGCCAAGCGGGAGGACTCTACGAGCAGTACTTC.

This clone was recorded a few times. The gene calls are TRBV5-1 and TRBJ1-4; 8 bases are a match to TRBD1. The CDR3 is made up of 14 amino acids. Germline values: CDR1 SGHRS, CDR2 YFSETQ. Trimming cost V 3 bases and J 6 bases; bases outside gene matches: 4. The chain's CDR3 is CASSWTGSYEKLFF. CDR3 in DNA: TGCGCCAGCAGCTGGACAGGGAGTTATGAAAAACTGTTTTTT.

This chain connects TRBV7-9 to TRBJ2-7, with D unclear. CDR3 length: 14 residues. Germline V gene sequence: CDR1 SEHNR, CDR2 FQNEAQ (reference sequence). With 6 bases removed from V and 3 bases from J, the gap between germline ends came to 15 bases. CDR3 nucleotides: TGTGCCAGCAGGCACGTATCGGGTAGCTACGAGCAGTACTTC. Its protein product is CASRHVSGSYEQYF.

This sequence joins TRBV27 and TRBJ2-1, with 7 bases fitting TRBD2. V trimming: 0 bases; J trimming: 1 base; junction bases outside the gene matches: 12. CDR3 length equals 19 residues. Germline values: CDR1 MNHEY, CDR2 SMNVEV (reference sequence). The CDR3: CASSLSWGRGRGSYNEQFF. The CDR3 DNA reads TGTGCCAGCAGTTTATCGTGGGGGAGGGGACGAGGATCCTACAATGAGCAGTTCTTC.

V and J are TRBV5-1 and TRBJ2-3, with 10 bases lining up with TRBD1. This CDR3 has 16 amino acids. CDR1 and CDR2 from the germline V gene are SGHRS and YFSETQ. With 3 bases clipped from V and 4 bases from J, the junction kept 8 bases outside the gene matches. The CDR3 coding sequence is TGCGCCAGCAGCTGGGGGGACAGGGGAGGTCCAGATACGCAGTATTTT. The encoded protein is CASSWGDRGGPDTQYF.

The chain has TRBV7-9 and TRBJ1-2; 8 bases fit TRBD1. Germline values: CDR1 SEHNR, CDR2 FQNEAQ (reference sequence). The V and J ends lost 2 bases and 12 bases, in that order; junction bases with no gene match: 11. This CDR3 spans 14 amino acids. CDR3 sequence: CASSLTQGARFDTF. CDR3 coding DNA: TGTGCCAGCAGCTTAACGCAGGGGGCGCGGTTTGACACCTTC. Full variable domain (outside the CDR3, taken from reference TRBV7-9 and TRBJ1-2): DTGVSQNPRHKITKRGQNVTFRCDPISEHNRLYWYRQTLGQGPEFLTYFQNEAQLEKSRLLSDRFSAERPKGSFSTLEIQRTEQGDSAMYLCASSLTQGARFDTFGSGTRLTVV.

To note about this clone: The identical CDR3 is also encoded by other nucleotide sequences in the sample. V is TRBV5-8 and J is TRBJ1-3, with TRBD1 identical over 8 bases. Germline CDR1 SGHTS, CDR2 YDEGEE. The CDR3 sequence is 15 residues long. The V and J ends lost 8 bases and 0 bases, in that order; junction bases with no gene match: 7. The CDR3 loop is CASNRGVSSGNTIYF. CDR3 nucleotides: TGTGCCAGTAACAGGGGGGTGAGCTCTGGAAACACCATATATTTT.

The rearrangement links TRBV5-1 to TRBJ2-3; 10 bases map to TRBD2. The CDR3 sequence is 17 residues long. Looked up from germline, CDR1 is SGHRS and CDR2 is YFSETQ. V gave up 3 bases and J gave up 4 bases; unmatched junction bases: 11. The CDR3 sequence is CASSSLFGAGGADTQYF. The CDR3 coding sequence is TGCGCCAGCAGCTCCCTCTTCGGAGCGGGAGGGGCAGATACGCAGTATTTT.

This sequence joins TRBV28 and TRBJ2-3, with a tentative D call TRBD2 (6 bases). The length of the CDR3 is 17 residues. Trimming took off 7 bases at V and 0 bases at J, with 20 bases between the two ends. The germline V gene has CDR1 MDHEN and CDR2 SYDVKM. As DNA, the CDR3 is TGTGCCAGCACTGGGGAGCCTTGGGGGACTAGCACAGATACGCAGTATTTT. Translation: CASTGEPWGTSTDTQYF. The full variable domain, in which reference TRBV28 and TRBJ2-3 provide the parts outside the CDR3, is DVKVTQSSRYLVKRTGEKVFLECVQDMDHENMFWYRQDPGLGLRLIYFSYDVKMKEKGDIPEGYSVSREKKERFSLILESASTNQTSMYLCASTGEPWGTSTDTQYFGPGTRLTVL.

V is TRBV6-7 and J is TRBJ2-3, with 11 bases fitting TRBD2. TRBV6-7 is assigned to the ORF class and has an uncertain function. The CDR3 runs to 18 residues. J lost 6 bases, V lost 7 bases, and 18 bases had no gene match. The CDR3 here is CASTLPASTSGRSDTQYF. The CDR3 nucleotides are TGTGCCAGCACCCTACCCGCGTCTACTAGCGGGAGATCGGATACGCAGTATTTT.

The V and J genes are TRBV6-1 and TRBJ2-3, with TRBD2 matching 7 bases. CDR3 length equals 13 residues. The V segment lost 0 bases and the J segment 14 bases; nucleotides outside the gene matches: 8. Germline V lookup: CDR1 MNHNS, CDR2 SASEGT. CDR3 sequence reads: CASSEALTSTVYF. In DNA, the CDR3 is TGTGCCAGCAGTGAAGCGCTGACTAGCACCGTGTATTTT.

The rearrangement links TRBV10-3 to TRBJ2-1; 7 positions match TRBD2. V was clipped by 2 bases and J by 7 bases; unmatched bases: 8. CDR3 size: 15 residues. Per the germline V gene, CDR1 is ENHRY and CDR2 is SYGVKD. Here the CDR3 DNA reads TGTGCCATCAGTGAGAGAGAGCGGGGTTCGAATGAGCAGTTCTTC. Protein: CAISERERGSNEQFF.

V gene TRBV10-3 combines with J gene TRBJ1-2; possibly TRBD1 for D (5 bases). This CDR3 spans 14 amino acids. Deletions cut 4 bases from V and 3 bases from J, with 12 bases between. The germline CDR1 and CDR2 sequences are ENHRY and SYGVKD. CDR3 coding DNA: TGTGCCATCAGTGGGTCGGGGGGGTACTATGGCTACACCTTC. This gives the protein CAISGSGGYYGYTF.